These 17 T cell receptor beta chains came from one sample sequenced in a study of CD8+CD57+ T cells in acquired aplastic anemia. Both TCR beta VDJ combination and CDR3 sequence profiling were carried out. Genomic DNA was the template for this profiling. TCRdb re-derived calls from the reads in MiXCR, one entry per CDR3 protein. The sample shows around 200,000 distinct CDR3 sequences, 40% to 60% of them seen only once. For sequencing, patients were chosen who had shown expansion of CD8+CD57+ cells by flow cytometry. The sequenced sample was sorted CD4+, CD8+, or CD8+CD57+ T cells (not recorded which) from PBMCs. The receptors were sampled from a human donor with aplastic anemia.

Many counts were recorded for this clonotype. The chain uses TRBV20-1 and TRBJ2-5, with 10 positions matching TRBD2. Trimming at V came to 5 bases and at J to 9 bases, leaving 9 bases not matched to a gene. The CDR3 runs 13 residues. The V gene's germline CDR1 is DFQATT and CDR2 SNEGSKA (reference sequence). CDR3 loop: CSASSGGEVAQYF. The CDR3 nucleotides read TGCAGTGCTTCTAGCGGGGGAGAGGTGGCCCAGTACTTC.

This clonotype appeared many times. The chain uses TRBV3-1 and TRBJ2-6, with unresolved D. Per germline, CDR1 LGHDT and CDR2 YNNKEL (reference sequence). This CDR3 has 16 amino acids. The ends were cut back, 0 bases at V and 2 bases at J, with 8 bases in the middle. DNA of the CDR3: TGTGCCAGCAGCCAAGATAGAAAAGCTGGGGCCAACGTCCTGACTTTC. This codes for CASSQDRKAGANVLTF.

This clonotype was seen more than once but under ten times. CDR3 loop: CASSADSQRTDTQYF. CDR3 in DNA: TGTGCCAGCAGTGCTGATTCACAACGCACAGATACGCAGTATTTT. The chain employs TRBV6-4 and TRBJ2-3; D gene uncertain. The CDR3 consists of 15 residues. Per the germline V gene, CDR1 is MRHNA and CDR2 is SNTAGT. The germline V and J ends were trimmed by 4 bases and 1 base, with 12 bases remaining between them.

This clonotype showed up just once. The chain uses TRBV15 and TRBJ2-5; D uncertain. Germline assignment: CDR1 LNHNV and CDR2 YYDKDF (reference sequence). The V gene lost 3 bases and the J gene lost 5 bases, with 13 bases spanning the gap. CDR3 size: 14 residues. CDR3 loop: CATSSESSSETQYF. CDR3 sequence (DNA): TGTGCCACCAGCAGTGAGTCTTCATCCGAGACCCAGTACTTC.

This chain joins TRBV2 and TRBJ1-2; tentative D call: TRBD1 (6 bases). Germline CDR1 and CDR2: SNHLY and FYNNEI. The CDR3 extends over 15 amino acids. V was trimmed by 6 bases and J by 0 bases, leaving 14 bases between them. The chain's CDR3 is CASSPQGETNYGYTF. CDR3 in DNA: TGTGCCAGCAGCCCACAGGGCGAGACTAACTATGGCTACACCTTC.

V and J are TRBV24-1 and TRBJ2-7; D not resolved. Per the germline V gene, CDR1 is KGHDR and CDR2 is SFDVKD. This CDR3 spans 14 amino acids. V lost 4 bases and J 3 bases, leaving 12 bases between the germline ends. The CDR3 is CATSESGINYEQYF. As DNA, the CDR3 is TGTGCCACCAGTGAATCTGGGATTAACTACGAGCAGTACTTC.

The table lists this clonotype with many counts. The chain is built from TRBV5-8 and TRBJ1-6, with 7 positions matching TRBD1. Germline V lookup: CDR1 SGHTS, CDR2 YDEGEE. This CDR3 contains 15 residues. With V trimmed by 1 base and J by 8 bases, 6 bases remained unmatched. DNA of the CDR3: TGTGCCAGCAGCTTGCCCGGGACAGACTATTCACCCCTCCACTTT. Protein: CASSLPGTDYSPLHF.

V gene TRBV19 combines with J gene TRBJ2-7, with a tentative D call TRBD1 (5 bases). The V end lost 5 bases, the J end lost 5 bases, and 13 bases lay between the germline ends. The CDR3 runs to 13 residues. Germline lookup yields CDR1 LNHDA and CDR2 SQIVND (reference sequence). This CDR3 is CASSQQVRHEQYF. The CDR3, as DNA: TGTGCCAGTAGTCAACAGGTTCGGCACGAGCAGTACTTC.

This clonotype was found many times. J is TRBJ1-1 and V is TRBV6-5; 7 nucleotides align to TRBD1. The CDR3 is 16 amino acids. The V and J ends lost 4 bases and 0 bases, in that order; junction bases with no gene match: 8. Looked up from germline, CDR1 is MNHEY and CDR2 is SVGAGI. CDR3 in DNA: TGTGCCAGCAGTTTAACTCCGACAGGGATGAACACTGAAGCTTTCTTT. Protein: CASSLTPTGMNTEAFF.

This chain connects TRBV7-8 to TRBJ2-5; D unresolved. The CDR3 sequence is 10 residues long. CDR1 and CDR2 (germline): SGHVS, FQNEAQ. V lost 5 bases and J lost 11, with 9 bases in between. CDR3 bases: TGTGCCAGCAGCCGACGGGCGCAGTACTTC. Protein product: CASSRRAQYF.

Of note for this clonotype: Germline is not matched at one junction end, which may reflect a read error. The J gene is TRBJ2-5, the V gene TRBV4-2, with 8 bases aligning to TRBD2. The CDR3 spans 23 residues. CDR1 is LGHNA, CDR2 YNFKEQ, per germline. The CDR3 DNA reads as TGTGCCAGCAGCCGACGGGAGGGGACTCTTGGCGTCGAGGGAACTAGCAGCCAAGAGACCCTGCACTTC. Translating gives CASSRREGTLGVEGTSSQETLHF.

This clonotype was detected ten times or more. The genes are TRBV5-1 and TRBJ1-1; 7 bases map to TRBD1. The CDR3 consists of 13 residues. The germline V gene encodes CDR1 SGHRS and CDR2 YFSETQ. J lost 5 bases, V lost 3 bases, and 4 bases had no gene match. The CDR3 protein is CASSSLQGTEAFF. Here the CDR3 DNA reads TGCGCCAGCAGCTCTTTACAGGGGACTGAAGCTTTCTTT. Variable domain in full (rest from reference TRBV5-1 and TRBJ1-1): KAGVTQTPRYLIKTRGQQVTLSCSPISGHRSVSWYQQTPGQGLQFLFEYFSETQRNKGNFPGRFSGRQFSNSRSEMNVSTLELGDSALYLCASSSLQGTEAFFGQGTRLTVV.

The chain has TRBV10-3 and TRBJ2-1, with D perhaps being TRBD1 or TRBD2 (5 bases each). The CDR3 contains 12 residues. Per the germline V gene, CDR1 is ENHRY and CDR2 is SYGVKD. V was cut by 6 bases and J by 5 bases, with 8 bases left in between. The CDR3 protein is CAISGTNNEQFF. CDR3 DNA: TGTGCCATCAGCGGGACGAACAATGAGCAGTTCTTC.

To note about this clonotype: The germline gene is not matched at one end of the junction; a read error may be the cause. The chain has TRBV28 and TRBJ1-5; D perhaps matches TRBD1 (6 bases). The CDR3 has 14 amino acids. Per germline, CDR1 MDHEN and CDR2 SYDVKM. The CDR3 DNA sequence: TGTGCCTGCAGCCTGGACAGTTTCAATCAGCCCCAGCATTTT. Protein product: CACSLDSFNQPQHF.

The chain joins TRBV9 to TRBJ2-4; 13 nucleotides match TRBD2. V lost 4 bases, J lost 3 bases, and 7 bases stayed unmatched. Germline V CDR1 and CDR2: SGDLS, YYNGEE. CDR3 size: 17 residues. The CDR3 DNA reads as TGTGCCAGCAGCCCCCGGGGGACTAGCGGGGTCAAAAACATTCAGTACTTC. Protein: CASSPRGTSGVKNIQYF.

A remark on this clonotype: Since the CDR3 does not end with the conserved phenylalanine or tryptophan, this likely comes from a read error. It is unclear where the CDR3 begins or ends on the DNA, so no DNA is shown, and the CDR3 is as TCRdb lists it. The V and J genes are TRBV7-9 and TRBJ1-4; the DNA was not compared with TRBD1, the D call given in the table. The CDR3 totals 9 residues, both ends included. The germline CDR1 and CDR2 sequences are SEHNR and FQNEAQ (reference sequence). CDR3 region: CASSSTVNY.

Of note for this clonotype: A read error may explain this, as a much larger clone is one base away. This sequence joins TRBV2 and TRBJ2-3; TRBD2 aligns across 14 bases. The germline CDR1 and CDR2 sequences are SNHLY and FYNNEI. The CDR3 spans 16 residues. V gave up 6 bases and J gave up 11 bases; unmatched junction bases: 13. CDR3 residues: CASSAATSGGANMQYF. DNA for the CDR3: TGTGCCAGCAGCGCCGCGACTAGCGGGGGGGCCAATATGCAGTATTTT.